These 8 T cell receptor beta chains were sequenced from one sample in a study of cytomegalovirus exposure and HLA in healthy donors. Amplification used 60 Vbeta primers and 13 Jbeta primers. TCRdb's table, derived via immunoSEQ multiplex PCR, lists solely in-frame clones and lacks some. This table lists about 52,000 clones. The sample was PBMCs. These receptors were obtained from a woman aged 55-69 years in good health and CMV-seropositive.

The rearrangement uses TRBV7-9 and TRBJ1-2, with TRBD1 as a possible D gene (6 bases). Germline CDR1 reads SEHNR; CDR2 reads FQNEAQ (reference sequence). Trimming pared 5 bases from V and 4 bases from J, leaving 14 bases between. The CDR3 has 14 residues. CDR3 coding DNA: TGTGCCAGCAGCACACGGACAGAGATCTATGGCTACACCTTC. It specifies CASSTRTEIYGYTF.

The chain employs TRBV19 and TRBJ1-5; D perhaps matches TRBD1 (5 bases). V lost 5 bases, J lost 2 bases, and 16 bases lay in between. CDR3 length: 16 residues. Germline assignment: CDR1 LNHDA and CDR2 SQIVND (reference sequence). In DNA form, the CDR3 reads TGTGCCAGTAGTCCTGGACGGGGGAGTGGCAATCAGCCCCAGCATTTT. Translation gives CASSPGRGSGNQPQHF.

The chain carries TRBV5-1 and TRBJ1-1, with 11 bases aligning to TRBD1. The CDR3 runs 15 residues. CDR1 and CDR2 (germline): SGHRS, YFSETQ. Losses at the gene ends were 0 bases for V and 6 bases for J; bases not matched to a gene: 4. CDR3 residues: CASSLEGQGAAEAFF. For the CDR3, the DNA is TGCGCCAGCAGCTTGGAAGGACAGGGGGCGGCTGAAGCTTTCTTT.

The V gene is TRBV5-5, the J gene TRBJ2-7; tentatively, D is TRBD2 (5 bases). CDR1 and CDR2 from the germline V gene are SGHKS and YYEKEE (reference sequence). Trimming pared 6 bases from V and 0 bases from J, leaving 19 bases between. The CDR3 covers 16 residues. As DNA, the CDR3 is TGTGCCAGCACCTACTCGGGTCAGCGGAACTCCTACGAGCAGTACTTC. Residues: CASTYSGQRNSYEQYF.

This chain connects TRBV6-6 to TRBJ1-4; 10 nucleotides line up with TRBD1. The length of the CDR3 is 16 residues. Germline-derived CDR1 and CDR2 are MNHNY and SVGAGI (reference sequence). The V gene end was trimmed by 7 bases and the J gene end by 0 bases; junction bases not matched to a gene: 5. The CDR3 protein is CASNPGQGTTNEKLFF. The DNA of the CDR3 is TGTGCCAGCAATCCGGGACAGGGGACAACTAATGAAAAACTGTTTTTT.

The rearrangement uses TRBV11-2 and TRBJ2-3, with TRBD1 matching 8 bases. Germline values: CDR1 SGHAT, CDR2 FQNNGV. J lost 2 bases, V lost 1 base, and 2 bases had no gene match. There are 15 residues in the CDR3. The CDR3 nucleotides read TGTGCCAGCAGCTTAGGGGACAGGACCACAGATACGCAGTATTTT. Its protein product is CASSLGDRTTDTQYF.

The chain has TRBV29-1 and TRBJ1-2; D is ambiguous. This CDR3 is built from 13 residues. Trimming removed 2 bases from V and 2 bases from J, with 9 bases in between. The germline V gene encodes CDR1 SQVTM and CDR2 ANQGSEA. This CDR3 is CSVENPQNYGYTF. In DNA, the CDR3 is TGCAGCGTTGAAAACCCCCAGAACTATGGCTACACCTTC.

Comments on this clone: One junction end disagrees with the germline gene, perhaps due to a read error. V gene TRBV18 combines with J gene TRBJ2-3; perhaps TRBD1 as D (5 bases). This CDR3 region has 16 residues. Germline V lookup: CDR1 KGHSH, CDR2 LQKENI. The CDR3 reads CASAPSSSGNTDTQYF. The CDR3 DNA sequence: TGTGCCAGCGCACCAAGTTCGTCAGGGAACACAGATACGCAGTATTTT.